The 29 T cell receptor beta chains below come from one sample, sequenced in a study of OX40 agonist ivuxolimab in advanced cancers. Only in-frame clones appear in the TCRdb table, and some are missing; sequencing was by immunoSEQ multiplex PCR. Of some 65,000 clones in the sample, around 90% were seen once. This sample comprised CD4+ or CD8+ T cells sorted from blood, obtained in a trial of the OX40 agonist ivuxolimab. These receptors all come from an adult with an advanced solid tumor such as melanoma, head and neck, liver or kidney cancer.

V and J are TRBV2 and TRBJ2-1; D tentatively fits TRBD1 or TRBD2 (5 bases each). The length of the CDR3 is 14 residues. V lost 6 bases and J 4 bases, leaving 13 bases between the germline ends. Per germline, CDR1 SNHLY and CDR2 FYNNEI. The CDR3 sequence: CASSDGAGYNEQFF. CDR3 nucleotide sequence: TGTGCCAGCAGCGATGGGGCGGGTTACAATGAGCAGTTCTTC.

This chain uses TRBV27 with TRBJ1-5, with a possible D match to TRBD1 (6 bases). Germline V CDR1 and CDR2: MNHEY, SMNVEV (reference sequence). The CDR3 extends over 15 amino acids. Trimming took 3 bases from V and 3 from J, leaving 12 bases between them. In nucleotides, the CDR3 is TGTGCCAGCAGTTTTTTAGGGGGTGACAATCAGCCCCAGCATTTT. Amino acid sequence: CASSFLGGDNQPQHF.

The rearrangement uses TRBV7-2 and TRBJ1-2; D is unclear. The V end was cut by 5 bases, the J end by 6 bases, with 16 bases between. This CDR3 spans 14 amino acids. Germline values: CDR1 SGHTA, CDR2 FQGNSA. CDR3 protein: CASSVRSAKDGYTF. The CDR3 DNA reads as TGTGCCAGCAGCGTACGTTCTGCGAAAGATGGCTACACCTTC.

This clone was seen a handful of times. V gene TRBV5-8 combines with J gene TRBJ1-1; 7 bases map to TRBD1. The V segment lost 1 base and the J segment 1 base; nucleotides outside the gene matches: 10. The CDR3 contains 17 residues. Germline CDR1 SGHTS, CDR2 YDEGEE. DNA of the CDR3: TGTGCCAGCAGCTTGTACAGGGGAGTACGAGGGAACACTGAAGCTTTCTTT. Its protein product is CASSLYRGVRGNTEAFF. Together with reference TRBV5-8 and TRBJ1-1, the CDR3 gives the full variable domain: EAGVTQSPTHLIKTRGQQATLRCSPISGHTSVYWYQQALGLGLQFLLWYDEGEERNRGNFPPRFSGRQFPNYSSELNVNALELEDSALYLCASSLYRGVRGNTEAFFGQGTRLTVV.

The chain couples TRBV19 to TRBJ2-3; unclear D gene. V was clipped by 6 bases and J by 1 base, with 8 bases between them. This CDR3 has 13 residues. The V gene's germline CDR1 is LNHDA and CDR2 SQIVND (reference sequence). CDR3 protein: CASRNGGTDTQYF. The CDR3 bases are TGTGCCAGTAGGAACGGAGGCACAGATACGCAGTATTTT.

This rearrangement joins TRBV5-6 to TRBJ1-4, with 8 bases identical to TRBD1. The junction had 12 bases not matched to a gene; V was cut back by 4 bases and J by 4 bases. The CDR3 is 17 residues long. Germline V lookup: CDR1 SGHDT, CDR2 YYEEEE. CDR3 DNA: TGTGCCAGCAGCCCACTTGCAGGGGGCCCCTATAATGAAAAACTGTTTTTT. It translates to CASSPLAGGPYNEKLFF.

The chain has TRBV7-2 and TRBJ1-2; 8 bases line up with TRBD1. The trim removed 5 bases at V and 5 bases at J, leaving 13 bases unmatched. This CDR3 contains 16 residues. The germline gives CDR1 SGHTA, CDR2 FQGNSA. This CDR3 reads CASSPEGVDREYGYTF. The CDR3 DNA follows: TGTGCCAGCAGCCCTGAAGGAGTGGACAGGGAGTATGGCTACACCTTC.

V usage is TRBV18 and J usage is TRBJ2-7, with D unclear. The CDR3 extends over 13 amino acids. The V gene lost 2 bases and the J gene lost 3 bases, with 8 bases spanning the gap. The germline V gene encodes CDR1 KGHSH and CDR2 LQKENI. In DNA form, the CDR3 reads TGTGCCAGCTCACCATTGGCAATCTACGAGCAGTACTTC. Translating gives CASSPLAIYEQYF. Using reference TRBV18 and TRBJ2-7 for the parts outside the CDR3, the full variable domain is NAGVMQNPRHLVRRRGQEARLRCSPMKGHSHVYWYRQLPEEGLKFMVYLQKENIIDESGMPKERFSAEFPKEGPSILRIQQVVRGDSAAYFCASSPLAIYEQYFGPGTRLTVT.

The chain joins TRBV15 to TRBJ1-1; no clear D gene. Germline V gene lookup returns CDR1 LNHNV and CDR2 YYDKDF (reference sequence). The CDR3 is 15 amino acids. V was trimmed by 0 bases and J by 0 bases, leaving 8 bases between them. In DNA form, the CDR3 reads TGTGCCACCAGCAGAGATCTAGACCTGAACACTGAAGCTTTCTTT. Translated, it gives CATSRDLDLNTEAFF.

The CDR3 region has the DNA TGTGCCAGCAGCTTACAGGGGGGCACAGATACGCAGTATTTT. It yields the protein CASSLQGGTDTQYF. The rearrangement joins TRBV7-7 to TRBJ2-3, with 7 bases aligning to TRBD1. Germline V gene lookup returns CDR1 SSHAT and CDR2 FNYEAQ (reference sequence). J gave up 1 base and V 2 bases, and 0 bases lay outside the gene matches. The CDR3 spans 14 residues.

The chain couples TRBV10-1 to TRBJ2-5; D not resolved. Trimming cost V 3 bases and J 5 bases, with 4 bases left between them. The CDR3 consists of 11 residues. Per germline, CDR1 WNHNN and CDR2 SYGVQD (reference sequence). The DNA of the CDR3 is TGCGCCAGCAGTGATAGGGAGACCCAGTACTTC. Its protein product is CASSDRETQYF.

The V gene is TRBV5-6, the J gene TRBJ2-7; a possible D gene is TRBD1 (6 bases). The CDR3 runs to 14 residues. Trimming cost V 3 bases and J 5 bases, with 15 bases left between them. Germline V lookup: CDR1 SGHDT, CDR2 YYEEEE. The CDR3: CASSSGQPGDEQYF. The DNA for the CDR3 is TGTGCCAGCAGCTCGGGACAACCCGGTGACGAGCAGTACTTC.

V usage is TRBV18 and J usage is TRBJ1-4, with 9 bases fitting TRBD1. CDR1 and CDR2 (germline): KGHSH, LQKENI. The CDR3 covers 15 residues. V gave up 2 bases and J gave up 8 bases; unmatched junction bases: 6. The CDR3 protein is CASSPTGQGREKLFF. CDR3 bases: TGTGCCAGCTCACCAACGGGACAGGGCAGGGAAAAACTGTTTTTT. The full variable domain, rest sourced from reference TRBV18 and TRBJ1-4, is NAGVMQNPRHLVRRRGQEARLRCSPMKGHSHVYWYRQLPEEGLKFMVYLQKENIIDESGMPKERFSAEFPKEGPSILRIQQVVRGDSAAYFCASSPTGQGREKLFFGSGTQLSVL.

V gene TRBV6-5 combines with J gene TRBJ1-2; no clear D. Germline lookup yields CDR1 MNHEY and CDR2 SVGAGI. Trimming pared 2 bases from V and 7 bases from J, leaving 14 bases between. This CDR3 spans 14 amino acids. The CDR3 spells CASSYTILTGGYTF. CDR3 in DNA: TGTGCCAGCAGTTACACGATACTAACGGGTGGCTACACCTTC.

The CDR3 spells CASSEQGPYNEQFF. The CDR3 DNA sequence: TGTGCCAGCAGTGAACAGGGTCCCTACAATGAGCAGTTCTTC. The chain has TRBV6-1 and TRBJ2-1, with a weak D call TRBD1 (5 bases). The germline CDR1 and CDR2 sequences are MNHNS and SASEGT. With 2 bases removed from V and 2 bases from J, the gap between germline ends came to 7 bases. The CDR3 is 14 residues long.

This sequence joins TRBV29-1 and TRBJ2-5; weak D call: TRBD2 (5 bases). V was cut by 7 bases and J by 5 bases, with 17 bases left in between. Looked up from germline, CDR1 is SQVTM and CDR2 is ANQGSEA. The CDR3 runs to 13 residues. CDR3 in amino acids: CSAQLDSLETQYF. CDR3 DNA: TGCAGCGCTCAACTAGATTCCCTGGAGACCCAGTACTTC.

The V call is TRBV28, the J call TRBJ1-1; TRBD1 matches 8 bases. CDR3 length: 15 amino acids. Germline CDR1 reads MDHEN; CDR2 reads SYDVKM. The V segment lost 5 bases and the J segment 1 base; nucleotides outside the gene matches: 6. CDR3 in DNA: TGTGCCAGCAGTCCAGGGGGCTTGAGGAACACTGAAGCTTTCTTT. It specifies CASSPGGLRNTEAFF.

This chain uses TRBV6-5 with TRBJ2-3; the D gene is possibly TRBD2 (6 bases). Germline assignment: CDR1 MNHEY and CDR2 SVGAGI. Trimming shortened V by 8 bases and J by 0 bases, and 12 bases separated the two germline ends. The CDR3 runs to 14 residues. DNA of the CDR3: TGTGCCAGCCGACAGCTAGCGAGCACAGATACGCAGTATTTT. Translated: CASRQLASTDTQYF.

The rearrangement joins TRBV18 to TRBJ1-2; a possible D gene is TRBD1 (6 bases). Per the germline V gene, CDR1 is KGHSH and CDR2 is LQKENI. Trimming pared 3 bases from V and 7 bases from J, leaving 12 bases between. This CDR3 contains 13 residues. The CDR3 spells CASSPVADSGYTF. The CDR3 DNA sequence: TGTGCCAGCTCACCTGTTGCGGACAGTGGCTACACCTTC.

The rearrangement joins TRBV2 to TRBJ2-5, with D unresolved. Germline V gene sequence: CDR1 SNHLY, CDR2 FYNNEI. The CDR3 contains 13 residues. V was cut by 6 bases and J by 3 bases, with 11 bases left in between. The CDR3: CASSGGSKETQYF. DNA for the CDR3: TGTGCCAGCAGCGGTGGATCTAAAGAGACCCAGTACTTC.

The J gene is TRBJ1-3, the V gene TRBV10-3; D might be TRBD1 (5 bases). In germline, CDR1 is ENHRY, CDR2 SYGVKD. With 6 bases removed from V and 0 bases from J, the gap between germline ends came to 15 bases. The CDR3 is 16 residues long. The CDR3 region is CAISALGAGSGNTIYF. In nucleotides, the CDR3 is TGTGCCATCAGCGCCTTAGGGGCCGGCTCTGGAAACACCATATATTTT.

This chain connects TRBV29-1 to TRBJ2-5; tentative D call: TRBD2 (5 bases). Germline loops: CDR1 SQVTM, CDR2 ANQGSEA. This CDR3 region has 13 residues. V dropped 3 bases and J dropped 5 bases, with 13 bases sitting between them. The CDR3 nucleotides are TGCAGCGTTGATAAGGGAGTTCAGGAGACCCAGTACTTC. This codes for CSVDKGVQETQYF.

This clone was counted a single time. The rearrangement uses TRBV9 and TRBJ2-5; 13 nucleotides line up with TRBD2. Germline V CDR1 and CDR2: SGDLS, YYNGEE. J lost 4 bases, V lost 4 bases, and 4 bases had no gene match. This CDR3 is 15 amino acids long. CDR3 DNA sequence: TGTGCCAGCAGCTCAAGGACTAGCGGGGGAGAGACCCAGTACTTC. Amino acid sequence: CASSSRTSGGETQYF.

The rearrangement joins TRBV6-1 to TRBJ1-5, with D unresolved. Germline-derived CDR1 and CDR2 are MNHNS and SASEGT. The ends were cut back, 0 bases at V and 0 bases at J, with 6 bases in the middle. The CDR3 has 15 residues. CDR3 in amino acids: CASSEASGSNQPQHF. The CDR3 region has the DNA TGTGCCAGCAGTGAAGCCTCAGGTAGCAATCAGCCCCAGCATTTT.

The chain uses TRBV6-5 and TRBJ1-2; D gene uncertain. Trimming removed 3 bases at V and 4 bases at J, with 9 bases between. Germline CDR1 reads MNHEY; CDR2 reads SVGAGI. The CDR3 consists of 13 residues. As DNA, the CDR3 is TGTGCCAGCAGTTATGAAGGTTTCTATGGCTACACCTTC. Its protein product is CASSYEGFYGYTF.

The chain has TRBV7-9 and TRBJ1-5; possible D gene TRBD1, 6 bases. The CDR3 spans 12 residues. Trimming cost V 4 bases and J 6 bases, with 7 bases left between them. Looked up from germline, CDR1 is SEHNR and CDR2 is FQNEAQ (reference sequence). The CDR3 here is CASSSDSQPQHF. The CDR3 DNA follows: TGTGCCAGCAGCTCGGACAGTCAGCCCCAGCATTTT.

The chain employs TRBV6-1 and TRBJ2-4; the D is unclear. This CDR3 contains 14 residues. Germline-derived CDR1 and CDR2 are MNHNS and SASEGT. Trimming shortened V by 5 bases and J by 6 bases, and 14 bases separated the two germline ends. Written as DNA, the CDR3 is TGTGCCAGCAGTCCTCCGGATCCCCCAAACATTCAGTACTTC. It specifies CASSPPDPPNIQYF.

This chain joins TRBV5-1 and TRBJ1-3; D is perhaps TRBD1 (5 bases). V was cut by 0 bases and J by 0 bases, with 19 bases left in between. CDR3 length: 19 amino acids. CDR1 is SGHRS, CDR2 YFSETQ, per germline. In DNA form, the CDR3 reads TGCGCCAGCAGCTTGGGTCTTGGGACCGACTCTTACTCTGGAAACACCATATATTTT. As protein: CASSLGLGTDSYSGNTIYF.

The CDR3 here is CASRTHRDSYEQYF. CDR3 nucleotide sequence: TGTGCCAGCAGGACCCACAGGGACTCCTACGAGCAGTACTTC. The chain combines TRBV7-2 with TRBJ2-7, with D perhaps TRBD1 (6 bases). In germline, CDR1 is SGHTA, CDR2 FQGNSA. This CDR3 is 14 amino acids long. Trimming left V 6 bases short and J 0 bases short, with 12 bases between.